The 11 T cell receptor beta chains in this list originate from one sample, sequenced in a study of cytomegalovirus exposure and HLA in healthy donors. Clones were read by immunoSEQ multiplex PCR, and TCRdb kept only the in-frame ones, dropping some. The sample records 120,000 to 150,000 clones, 86% being singletons. What was sequenced was PBMCs. These receptors all stem from a man aged 18 to 30 in good health and CMV-seronegative.

The chain couples TRBV10-3 to TRBJ2-5; D not resolved. Per the germline V gene, CDR1 is ENHRY and CDR2 is SYGVKD. The CDR3 runs 12 residues. Trimming stripped 10 bases from V and 0 bases from J, with 9 bases between. CDR3 nucleotide sequence: TGTGCCACCTCCCAGTACCAAGAGACCCAGTACTTC. The encoded protein is CATSQYQETQYF.

Regarding this clone: This same CDR3 is encoded by further DNA sequences in the sample. This chain joins TRBV6-1 and TRBJ1-2, with 7 bases lining up with TRBD1. CDR1 MNHNS and CDR2 SASEGT come from the germline V gene. This CDR3 is 13 amino acids long. The trim removed 2 bases at V and 3 bases at J, leaving 0 bases unmatched. The CDR3 is CASSEQGDYGYTF. The CDR3 nucleotides read TGTGCCAGCAGTGAACAGGGGGACTATGGCTACACCTTC.

The V gene is TRBV7-9, the J gene TRBJ2-5; 11 positions agree with TRBD2. Per the germline V gene, CDR1 is SEHNR and CDR2 is FQNEAQ (reference sequence). After removal of 1 base from V and 4 bases from J, the junction contained 5 bases not matched to a gene. The CDR3 runs 16 residues. The CDR3 sequence: CASSLVSSGGPETQYF. Here the CDR3 DNA reads TGTGCCAGCAGCTTAGTCTCTAGCGGGGGGCCAGAGACCCAGTACTTC.

The chain has TRBV7-2 and TRBJ1-1; maybe TRBD1 (6 bases). The V gene lost 5 bases and the J gene lost 2 bases, with 9 bases spanning the gap. The CDR3 consists of 13 residues. From germline, CDR1 is SGHTA and CDR2 FQGNSA. The CDR3 loop is CASSEQGNTEAFF. In nucleotides, the CDR3 is TGTGCCAGCAGCGAACAGGGAAACACTGAAGCTTTCTTT.

The chain carries TRBV7-2 and TRBJ2-5; the D is unclear. This CDR3 has 14 residues. Trimming shortened V by 1 base and J by 5 bases, and 11 bases separated the two germline ends. The germline CDR1 and CDR2 sequences are SGHTA and FQGNSA. The CDR3 spells CASSLVQYAETQYF. The CDR3 DNA sequence: TGTGCCAGCAGCTTAGTCCAATATGCGGAGACCCAGTACTTC.

V usage is TRBV5-1 and J usage is TRBJ2-1; D is undetermined. The germline gives CDR1 SGHRS, CDR2 YFSETQ. CDR3 length: 16 residues. Trimming took 3 bases from V and 1 from J, leaving 14 bases between them. CDR3 sequence (DNA): TGCGCCAGCAGCTCCCCGTCGGGTGAGTCCTACAATGAGCAGTTCTTC. It encodes CASSSPSGESYNEQFF. Using reference TRBV5-1 and TRBJ2-1 for the parts outside the CDR3, the full variable domain is KAGVTQTPRYLIKTRGQQVTLSCSPISGHRSVSWYQQTPGQGLQFLFEYFSETQRNKGNFPGRFSGRQFSNSRSEMNVSTLELGDSALYLCASSSPSGESYNEQFFGPGTRLTVL.

The V and J genes are TRBV27 and TRBJ2-1, with 9 bases aligning to TRBD2. Germline CDR1 reads MNHEY; CDR2 reads SMNVEV (reference sequence). This CDR3 is built from 14 residues. Losses at the gene ends were 10 bases for V and 7 bases for J; bases not matched to a gene: 11. The CDR3 protein is CATRPTGLANEQFF. In DNA form, the CDR3 reads TGTGCCACCCGTCCAACGGGACTAGCAAATGAGCAGTTCTTC.

The V and J genes are TRBV7-9 and TRBJ2-1; no firm D call. CDR3 length: 15 residues. With 3 bases removed from V and 0 bases from J, the gap between germline ends came to 9 bases. Germline CDR1 reads SEHNR; CDR2 reads FQNEAQ (reference sequence). The chain's CDR3 is CASSFSPNSYNEQFF. Here the CDR3 DNA reads TGTGCCAGCAGCTTTAGCCCGAACTCCTACAATGAGCAGTTCTTC.

The chain carries TRBV27 and TRBJ2-1; possible D gene TRBD2, 5 bases. This CDR3 is built from 13 residues. Germline V lookup: CDR1 MNHEY, CDR2 SMNVEV (reference sequence). V shed 0 bases and J shed 9 bases, with 9 bases lying between them. The DNA of the CDR3 is TGTGCCAGCAGTTTATCCCCGGGGTCTGAGCAGTTCTTC. Encoded protein: CASSLSPGSEQFF.

This chain joins TRBV9 and TRBJ2-6, with a tentative D call TRBD1 (6 bases). Looked up from germline, CDR1 is SGDLS and CDR2 is YYNGEE. Trimming cost V 4 bases and J 3 bases, with 14 bases left between them. The CDR3 contains 16 residues. CDR3 in DNA: TGTGCCAGCAGCACGAGACCAGGGGTTGGGGCCAACGTCCTGACTTTC. Translating gives CASSTRPGVGANVLTF.

The chain recombines TRBV4-2 with TRBJ2-5; 9 nucleotides align to TRBD2. CDR1 and CDR2 from the germline V gene are LGHNA and YNFKEQ. The ends lost 5 bases at V and 7 bases at J; junction bases unmatched: 5. CDR3 length: 13 residues. The CDR3: CASSALAGGTQYF. In nucleotides, the CDR3 is TGTGCCAGCAGCGCACTAGCGGGTGGGACCCAGTACTTC.